These T cell receptor beta chains were read from a single sample in a study of cytomegalovirus exposure and HLA in healthy donors. Clones were read by immunoSEQ multiplex PCR, and TCRdb kept only the in-frame ones, dropping some. The data hold about 130,000 clones, with around 8.5% observed a single time. The sequencing input was PBMCs. Receptors were obtained from a man aged 35-49 years in good health and CMV-seronegative. The CDR3 runs from the conserved cysteine through the conserved F or W. Each record gives: CDR3 length, V gene, clone size, J gene, D gene, CDR3 DNA, CDR3 protein. D genes are given only for firm matches. The size of a clone is reported for some rows only, either as once, few or many, or as a class for expanded clones.

>14|TRBV7-2|-|TRBJ2-2|-
TGTGCCAGCAGCTCCCAAGGGGCCCCTCCTAAGCTGTTTTTT
CASSSQGAPPKLFF
>13|TRBV18|-|TRBJ1-2|TRBD1
TGTGCCAGCTCACCACGGGACAGGGATGGCTACACCTTC
CASSPRDRDGYTF
>16|TRBV28|few|TRBJ1-5|TRBD1
TGTGCCACCACTCAATTCCAGGGGGCGCCCGGTCAGCCCCAGCATTTT
CATTQFQGAPGQPQHF
>16|TRBV7-9|few|TRBJ1-1|TRBD1
TGTGCCAGCAGTTCCCCACAGGGGACAGCTTCGGCTGAAGCTTTCTTT
CASSSPQGTASAEAFF
>12|TRBV19|-|TRBJ1-2|-
TGTGCCAGTAGCCCAGGGCTTCTTGGCTACACCTTC
CASSPGLLGYTF
>14|TRBV6-4|few|TRBJ1-5|TRBD1
TGTGCCAGCAGTCGGGACAGGGGAGGTTGGCCCCAGCATTTT
CASSRDRGGWPQHF
>14|TRBV2|few|TRBJ1-6|TRBD1
TGTGCCAGCAGTGATGGGACAGGGGACTCACCCCTCCACTTT
CASSDGTGDSPLHF
>15|TRBV4-1|-|TRBJ2-7|-
TGCGCCAGCAGCCAAGACGAAGGGACACTATACGAGCAGTACTTC
CASSQDEGTLYEQYF
>15|TRBV5-6|few|TRBJ2-7|-
TGTGCCAGCAGCTTGCTGACAGATTCCTCCTACGAGCAGTACTTC
CASSLLTDSSYEQYF
>19|TRBV11-3|-|TRBJ1-2|TRBD1
TGTGCCAGCAGCTTACCCCCGGACAGGGGGACTAAGCCTAACTATGGCTACACCTTC
CASSLPPDRGTKPNYGYTF
>14|TRBV29-1|few|TRBJ1-2|TRBD1
TGCAGCGGTTTACAGGGGGCGCCTAACTATGGCTACACCTTC
CSGLQGAPNYGYTF
>14|TRBV6-5|-|TRBJ2-7|TRBD1
TGTGCCAGCAGAGCAGGACAGGGGGCCTACGAGCAGTACTTC
CASRAGQGAYEQYF
>16|TRBV4-1|few|TRBJ2-1|TRBD2
TGCGCCAGCAGCCAAGTCAGCGGGGGAGGCTTAGGTGAGCAGTTCTTC
CASSQVSGGGLGEQFF
>13|TRBV4-2|few|TRBJ2-7|-
TGTGCCAGCAGCCAGAGGCTAGCCTACGAGCAGTACTTC
CASSQRLAYEQYF
>13|TRBV6-6|-|TRBJ1-1|TRBD1
TGTGCCATCCGGACCACAGGGGGCACTGAAGCTTTCTTT
CAIRTTGGTEAFF
>13|TRBV6-1|-|TRBJ2-7|-
TGTGCCACCCTCCCCCTATCGGCCTACGAGCAGTACTTC
CATLPLSAYEQYF
>13|TRBV11-2|-|TRBJ1-1|-
TGTGCCAGCAGCTCGGGGGGGGGCACTGAAGCTTTCTTT
CASSSGGGTEAFF
>15|TRBV4-1|-|TRBJ1-2|TRBD1
TGCGCCAGCAGCCAAGATCCAAGACAGGGCTATGGCTACACCTTC
CASSQDPRQGYGYTF
>14|TRBV13|few|TRBJ2-7|TRBD1
TGTGCCAGCAGCCCACGGGACAGCTTCTACGAGCAGTACTTC
CASSPRDSFYEQYF
>15|TRBV19|few|TRBJ2-7|TRBD1
TGTGCCAGTAGTACCCGGGACAGGGACTCCTACGAGCAGTACTTC
CASSTRDRDSYEQYF
>12|TRBV19|few|TRBJ2-5|-
TGTGCCACTACGGCAGGTCATGAGACCCAGTACTTC
CATTAGHETQYF
>12|TRBV10-3|once|TRBJ1-2|-
TGTGCCATCAGTGAGCCTAGGAGGGGCTACACCTTC
CAISEPRRGYTF
>13|TRBV29-1|few|TRBJ1-1|-
TGCAGCGTTGTCCGGGGGGGTAACACTGAAGCTTTCTTT
CSVVRGGNTEAFF
>14|TRBV5-1|few|TRBJ1-2|-
TGCGCCAGCAGCCTACAGACAGCGACCGATGGCTACACCTTC
CASSLQTATDGYTF
>14|TRBV27|-|TRBJ2-2|-
TGTGCCAGCAGTTTGTGGCAGAACACCGGGGAGCTGTTTTTT
CASSLWQNTGELFF
>17|TRBV7-8|-|TRBJ1-1|TRBD1
TGTGCCAGCAGCTTGGCTGGGACAGGGGTTATTGACACTGAAGCTTTCTTT
CASSLAGTGVIDTEAFF
>15|TRBV6-6|-|TRBJ2-1|-
TGTGCCAGCAGTTACGTGTCAGGGGAACACAATGAGCAGTTCTTC
CASSYVSGEHNEQFF
>16|TRBV7-2|few|TRBJ2-2|TRBD2
TGTGCCAGCAGCCTTAGCGGGGGGATGAACACCGGGGAGCTGTTTTTT
CASSLSGGMNTGELFF
>14|TRBV19|few|TRBJ1-1|-
TGTGCCAGTAGTATCCCCAGGGGCATCACTGAAGCTTTCTTT
CASSIPRGITEAFF
>12|TRBV6-6|-|TRBJ2-7|TRBD1
TGTGCCAGCAGAGACAGGGACTACGAGCAGTACTTC
CASRDRDYEQYF
>14|TRBV25-1|-|TRBJ2-3|-
TGTGCCAGCAGTGGGGAGTCTCTCCCATATACGCAGTATTTT
CASSGESLPYTQYF
>17|TRBV4-1|few|TRBJ2-2|TRBD2
TGCGCCAGCAGCCAAGATCGGGCGGGGGGTTACACCGGGGAGCTGTTTTTT
CASSQDRAGGYTGELFF
>16|TRBV27|few|TRBJ1-2|-
TGTGCCAGCAGTTTAGTTGGGGGAGGGGGTAACTATGGCTACACCTTC
CASSLVGGGGNYGYTF
>12|TRBV28|few|TRBJ1-5|-
TGTGCCGGCGGGGTTAGCAATCAGCCCCAGCATTTT
CAGGVSNQPQHF
>12|TRBV7-9|few|TRBJ2-7|-
TGTGCCAGCAGCTACTCAGGAATCGAGCAGTACTTC
CASSYSGIEQYF
>15|TRBV13|-|TRBJ1-3|-
TGTGCCAGCAGCTCACAAGTTCTCTCTGGTGACACCATATATTTT
CASSSQVLSGDTIYF